The clone carrying this T cell receptor beta chain was seen once. This sample is part of a study of blood T cell repertoires in COVID-19. Turning to the study itself: In each case, the material was cDNA or gDNA derived from T cells, B-cell-depleted T cells, or PBMCs.

The CDR3 loop spans 14 amino acids. Trimming took off 4 bases at V and 2 bases at J, with 9 bases between the two ends. The germline gives CDR1 SGHDT, CDR2 YYEEEE. Clones were sequenced by immunoSEQ multiplex PCR, and TCRdb holds only the in-frame ones, with some missing. The table lists about 160,000 clones, around nine tenths of them singletons. Source material: peripheral blood. The rearrangement uses TRBV5-6 and TRBJ2-2; tentatively, D is TRBD1 (5 bases). This receptor was taken from a woman between 65 and 79 years old with COVID-19, enrolled during active disease. Written as DNA, the CDR3 is TGTGCCAGCAGCAAGACAGCAAACACCGGGGAGCTGTTTTTT. Encoded protein: CASSKTANTGELFF. Based on the CDR3 plus reference TRBV5-6 and TRBJ2-2, the full variable domain is DAGVTQSPTHLIKTRGQQVTLRCSPKSGHDTVSWYQQALGQGPQFIFQYYEEEERQRGNFPDRFSGHQFPNYSSELNVNALLLGDSALYLCASSKTANTGELFFGEGSRLTVL.